This T cell receptor beta chain comes out of a study of blood T cell repertoires in COVID-19. After removal of 4 bases from V and 8 bases from J, the junction contained 16 bases not matched to a gene. CDR3 length: 17 amino acids. This clone was recorded only once. TCRdb keeps only in-frame clones here, not all; method: immunoSEQ multiplex PCR. Of under 200,000 clones detected, 70% to 90% appear once; the ten largest clones hold more than 0.7%. The rearrangement uses TRBV5-3 and TRBJ2-1, with 9 bases fitting TRBD2. TRBV5-3 is recorded as an ORF, its role being uncertain. The sequenced sample consisted of peripheral blood. The origin of this receptor is a woman in her seventies with acute or convalescent COVID-19. The CDR3 sequence is CARSTRIAGASRDEQFF. CDR3 nucleotide sequence: TGTGCCAGAAGCACACGTATAGCGGGAGCGTCTCGGGATGAGCAGTTCTTC.